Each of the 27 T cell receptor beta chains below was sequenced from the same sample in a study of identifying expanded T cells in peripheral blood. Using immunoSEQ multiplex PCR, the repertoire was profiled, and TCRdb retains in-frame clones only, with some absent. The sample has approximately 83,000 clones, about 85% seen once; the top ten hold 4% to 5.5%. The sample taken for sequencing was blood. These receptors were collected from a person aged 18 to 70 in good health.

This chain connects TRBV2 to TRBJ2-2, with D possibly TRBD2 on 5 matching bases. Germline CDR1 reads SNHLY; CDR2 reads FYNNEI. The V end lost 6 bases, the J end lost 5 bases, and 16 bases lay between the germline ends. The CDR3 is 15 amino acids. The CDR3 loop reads CASRAARRGTGELFF. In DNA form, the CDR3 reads TGTGCCAGCAGGGCAGCACGAAGAGGGACCGGGGAGCTGTTTTTT.

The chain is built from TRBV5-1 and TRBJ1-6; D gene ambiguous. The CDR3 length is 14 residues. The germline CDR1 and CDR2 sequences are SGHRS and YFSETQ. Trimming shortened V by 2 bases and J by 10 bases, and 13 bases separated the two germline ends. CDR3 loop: CASSFEVRGSPLHF. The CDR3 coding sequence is TGCGCCAGCAGCTTTGAGGTGCGAGGGTCACCCCTCCACTTT.

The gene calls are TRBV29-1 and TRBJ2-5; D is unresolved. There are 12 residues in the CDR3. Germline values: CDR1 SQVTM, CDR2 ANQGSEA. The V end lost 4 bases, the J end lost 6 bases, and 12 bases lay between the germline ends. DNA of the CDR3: TGCAGCGTTGCAGACGGCAGCCAGACCCAGTACTTC. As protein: CSVADGSQTQYF. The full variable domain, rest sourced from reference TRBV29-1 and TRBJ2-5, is SAVISQKPSRDICQRGTSLTIQCQVDSQVTMMFWYRQQPGQSLTLIATANQGSEATYESGFVIDKFPISRPNLTFSTLTVSNMSPEDSSIYLCSVADGSQTQYFGPGTRLLVL.

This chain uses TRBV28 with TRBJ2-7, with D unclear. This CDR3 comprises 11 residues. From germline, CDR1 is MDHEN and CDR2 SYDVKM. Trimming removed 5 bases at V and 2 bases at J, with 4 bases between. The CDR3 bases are TGTGCCAGCAGTGCCCCCTACGAGCAGTACTTC. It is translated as CASSAPYEQYF.

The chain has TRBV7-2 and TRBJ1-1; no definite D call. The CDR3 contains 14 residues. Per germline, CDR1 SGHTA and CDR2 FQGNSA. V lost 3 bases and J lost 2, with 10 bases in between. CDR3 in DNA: TGTGCCAGCAGCTTCGGACCGATTAACACTGAAGCTTTCTTT. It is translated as CASSFGPINTEAFF.

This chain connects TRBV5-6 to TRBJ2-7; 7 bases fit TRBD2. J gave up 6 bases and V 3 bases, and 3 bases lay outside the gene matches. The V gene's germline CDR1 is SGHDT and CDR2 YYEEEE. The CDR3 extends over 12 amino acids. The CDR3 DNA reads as TGTGCCAGCAGCTGGGGCGGGGGCGAGCAGTACTTC. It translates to CASSWGGGEQYF.

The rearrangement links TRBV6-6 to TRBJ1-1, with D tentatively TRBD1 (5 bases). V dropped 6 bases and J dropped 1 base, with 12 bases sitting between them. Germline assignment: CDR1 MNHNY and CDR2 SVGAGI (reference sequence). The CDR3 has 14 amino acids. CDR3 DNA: TGTGCCAGCAGCCCACAGGTTTCGAACACTGAAGCTTTCTTT. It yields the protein CASSPQVSNTEAFF.

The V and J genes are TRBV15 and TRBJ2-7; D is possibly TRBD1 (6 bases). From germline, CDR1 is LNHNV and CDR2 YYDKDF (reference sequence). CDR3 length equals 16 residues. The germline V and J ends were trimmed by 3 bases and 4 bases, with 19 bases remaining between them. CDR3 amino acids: CATSRMEQGVVYEQYF. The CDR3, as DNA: TGTGCCACCAGCAGGATGGAACAGGGAGTAGTGTACGAGCAGTACTTC.

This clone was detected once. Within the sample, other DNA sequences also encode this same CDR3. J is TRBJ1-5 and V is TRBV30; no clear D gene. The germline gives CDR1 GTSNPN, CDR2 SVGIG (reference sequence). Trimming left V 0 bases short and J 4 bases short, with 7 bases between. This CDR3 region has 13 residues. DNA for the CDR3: TGTGCCTGGAGTGTACTCGAAAATCAGCCCCAGCATTTT. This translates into CAWSVLENQPQHF.

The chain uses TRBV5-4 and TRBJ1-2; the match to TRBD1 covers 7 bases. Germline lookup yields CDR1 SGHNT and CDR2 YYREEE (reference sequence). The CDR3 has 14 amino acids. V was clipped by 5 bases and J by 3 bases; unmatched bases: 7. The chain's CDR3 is CASSPLQGYYGYTF. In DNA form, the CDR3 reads TGTGCCAGCAGTCCATTACAGGGGTACTATGGCTACACCTTC.

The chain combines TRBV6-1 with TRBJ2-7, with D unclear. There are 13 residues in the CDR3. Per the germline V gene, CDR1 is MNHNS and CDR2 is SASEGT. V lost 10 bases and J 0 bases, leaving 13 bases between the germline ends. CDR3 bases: TGTGCCACCTCTGCACCGCTCTCCTACGAGCAGTACTTC. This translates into CATSAPLSYEQYF.

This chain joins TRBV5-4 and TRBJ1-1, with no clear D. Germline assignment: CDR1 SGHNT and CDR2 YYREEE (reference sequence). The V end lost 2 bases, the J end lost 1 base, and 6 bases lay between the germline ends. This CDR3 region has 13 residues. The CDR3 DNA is TGTGCCAGCAGCTTCACCGCGAACACTGAAGCTTTCTTT. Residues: CASSFTANTEAFF.

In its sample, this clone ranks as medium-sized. CDR3 DNA: TGTGCCAGCAGCTTGCGGGGCCATAATTCACCCCTCCACTTT. Translated, it gives CASSLRGHNSPLHF. The chain carries TRBV5-6 and TRBJ1-6; TRBD1 might be the D (5 bases). V was trimmed by 1 base and J by 5 bases, leaving 7 bases between them. Per germline, CDR1 SGHDT and CDR2 YYEEEE. The CDR3 is 14 residues long.

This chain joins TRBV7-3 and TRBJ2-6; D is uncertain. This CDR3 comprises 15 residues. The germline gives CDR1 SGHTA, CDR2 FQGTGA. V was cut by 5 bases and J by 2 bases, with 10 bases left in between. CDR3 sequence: CASSPQWAGANVLTF. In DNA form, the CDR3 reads TGTGCCAGCAGCCCCCAGTGGGCTGGGGCCAACGTCCTGACTTTC.

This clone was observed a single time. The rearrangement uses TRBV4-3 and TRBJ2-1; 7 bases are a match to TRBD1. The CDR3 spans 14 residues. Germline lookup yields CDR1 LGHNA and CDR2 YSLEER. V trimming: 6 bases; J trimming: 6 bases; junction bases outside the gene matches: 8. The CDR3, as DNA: TGCGCCAGCAGTATCTCAGGGGGTACCAATGAGCAGTTCTTC. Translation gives CASSISGGTNEQFF.

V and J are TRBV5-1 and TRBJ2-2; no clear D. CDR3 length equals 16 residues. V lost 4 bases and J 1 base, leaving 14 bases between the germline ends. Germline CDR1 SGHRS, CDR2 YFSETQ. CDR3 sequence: CASSPRLGWNTGELFF. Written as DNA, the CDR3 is TGCGCCAGCAGCCCCCGCTTGGGTTGGAACACCGGGGAGCTGTTTTTT.

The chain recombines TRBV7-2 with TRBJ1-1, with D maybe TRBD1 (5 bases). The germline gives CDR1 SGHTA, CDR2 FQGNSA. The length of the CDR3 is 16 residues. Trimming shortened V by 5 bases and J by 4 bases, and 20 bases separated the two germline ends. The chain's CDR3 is CASSPTQPGGSTEAFF. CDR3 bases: TGTGCCAGCAGCCCCACCCAGCCTGGGGGGAGCACTGAAGCTTTCTTT.

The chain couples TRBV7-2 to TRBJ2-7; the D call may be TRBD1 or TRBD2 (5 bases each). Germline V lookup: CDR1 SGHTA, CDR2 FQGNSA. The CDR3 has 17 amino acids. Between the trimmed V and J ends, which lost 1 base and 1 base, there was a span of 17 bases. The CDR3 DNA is TGTGCCAGCAGCTTAGTCGTGACCGGGACGGTATCCTACGAGCAGTACTTC. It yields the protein CASSLVVTGTVSYEQYF.

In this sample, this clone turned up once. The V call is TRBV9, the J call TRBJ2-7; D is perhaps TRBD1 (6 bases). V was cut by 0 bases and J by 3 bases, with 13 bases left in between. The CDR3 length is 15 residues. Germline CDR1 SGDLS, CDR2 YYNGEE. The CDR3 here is CASSVAAGVGYEQYF. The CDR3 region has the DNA TGTGCCAGCAGCGTAGCCGCAGGGGTCGGCTACGAGCAGTACTTC.

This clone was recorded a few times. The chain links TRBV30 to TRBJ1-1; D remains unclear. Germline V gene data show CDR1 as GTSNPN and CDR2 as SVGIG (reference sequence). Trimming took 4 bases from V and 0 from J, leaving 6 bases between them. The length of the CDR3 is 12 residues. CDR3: CAWILMNTEAFF. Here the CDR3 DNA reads TGTGCCTGGATACTGATGAACACTGAAGCTTTCTTT.

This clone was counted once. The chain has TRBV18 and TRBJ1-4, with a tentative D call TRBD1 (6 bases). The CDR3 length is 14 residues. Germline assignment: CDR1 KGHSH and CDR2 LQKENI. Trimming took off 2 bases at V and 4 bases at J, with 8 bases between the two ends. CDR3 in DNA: TGTGCCAGCTCACCAGGAGGGGGTAATGAAAAACTGTTTTTT. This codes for CASSPGGGNEKLFF. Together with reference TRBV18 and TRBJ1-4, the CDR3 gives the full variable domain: NAGVMQNPRHLVRRRGQEARLRCSPMKGHSHVYWYRQLPEEGLKFMVYLQKENIIDESGMPKERFSAEFPKEGPSILRIQQVVRGDSAAYFCASSPGGGNEKLFFGSGTQLSVL.

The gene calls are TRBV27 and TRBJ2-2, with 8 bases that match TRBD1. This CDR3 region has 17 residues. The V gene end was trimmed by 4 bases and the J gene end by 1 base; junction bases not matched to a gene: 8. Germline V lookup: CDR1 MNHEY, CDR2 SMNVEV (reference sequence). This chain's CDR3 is CASSSGQVGKNTGELFF. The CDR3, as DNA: TGTGCCAGCAGTTCGGGACAGGTCGGCAAGAACACCGGGGAGCTGTTTTTT.

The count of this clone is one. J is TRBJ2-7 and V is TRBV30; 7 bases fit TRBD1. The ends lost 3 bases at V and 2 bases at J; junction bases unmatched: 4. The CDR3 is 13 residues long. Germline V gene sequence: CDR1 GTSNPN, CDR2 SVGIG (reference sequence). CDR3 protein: CAWRAGGAYEQYF. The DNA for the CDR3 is TGTGCCTGGAGGGCAGGGGGTGCCTACGAGCAGTACTTC.

Written as DNA, the CDR3 is TGTGCCACCGGGGGAGGGACCTGGGCTTTCTTT. Translation: CATGGGTWAFF. This chain connects TRBV15 to TRBJ1-1, with D tentatively TRBD1 (5 bases). This CDR3 contains 11 residues. Trimming removed 8 bases from V and 11 bases from J, with 15 bases in between. Germline values: CDR1 LNHNV, CDR2 YYDKDF (reference sequence).

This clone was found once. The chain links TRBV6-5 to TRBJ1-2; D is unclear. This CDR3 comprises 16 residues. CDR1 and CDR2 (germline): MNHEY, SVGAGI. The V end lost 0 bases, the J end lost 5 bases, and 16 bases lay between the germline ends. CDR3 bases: TGTGCCAGCAGTTACTCGGCCCACCTGACGGAGTATGGCTACACCTTC. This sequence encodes CASSYSAHLTEYGYTF.

CDR3 in amino acids: CASSLAGRGETQYF. CDR3 DNA sequence: TGTGCCAGCAGCTTAGCGGGCAGGGGAGAGACCCAGTACTTC. V usage is TRBV7-2 and J usage is TRBJ2-5; the D gene is possibly TRBD1 (6 bases). Germline V CDR1 and CDR2: SGHTA, FQGNSA. This CDR3 spans 14 amino acids. Trimming took 0 bases from V and 4 from J, leaving 9 bases between them.

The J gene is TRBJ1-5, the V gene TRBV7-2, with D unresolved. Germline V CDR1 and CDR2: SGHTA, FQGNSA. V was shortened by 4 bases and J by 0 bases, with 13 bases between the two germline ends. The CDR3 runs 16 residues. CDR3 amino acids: CASSSFGRYSNQPQHF. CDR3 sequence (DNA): TGTGCCAGCAGCTCCTTCGGGAGATATAGCAATCAGCCCCAGCATTTT. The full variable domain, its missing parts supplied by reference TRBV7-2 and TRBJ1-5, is GAGVSQSPSNKVTEKGKDVELRCDPISGHTALYWYRQSLGQGLEFLIYFQGNSAPDKSGLPSDRFSAERTGGSVSTLTIQRTQQEDSAVYLCASSSFGRYSNQPQHFGDGTRLSIL.